The source of this TCR beta chain is a study of T cell changes during pregnancy in multiple sclerosis. Trimming took 5 bases from V and 1 from J, leaving 18 bases between them. Germline V CDR1 and CDR2: SGHTA, FQGNSA. The length of the CDR3 is 17 residues. TCRdb keeps only in-frame clones here, not all; method: immunoSEQ multiplex PCR. The profile shows around 99,000 clones, around 92% of them singletons. J is TRBJ2-1 and V is TRBV7-2, with D possibly matching TRBD1 (6 bases). The source material was peripheral blood, sampled in the third trimester of pregnancy. This TCR was recovered from a female donor in good health, enrolled as a control in a pregnancy study. CDR3 nucleotide sequence: TGTGCCAGCAGCCGCAGGGGCTGGGCTACTTCCTACAATGAGCAGTTCTTC. Translating gives CASSRRGWATSYNEQFF.